This entry describes one TCR beta chain. Its antigen remains unknown. Study conclusions and caveats: Larger-cohort validation covered only one TCR beta V-J rearrangement. Greatest tumor Treg TCR overlap was with tumor naive CD4+ cells. Tumor memory CD4+ T cell TCR gene usage clustered with blood and lymph node memory CD4+ cells and lymph node naive CD4+ cells.

Constant-region reverse primers amplified full-length variable regions, followed by semi-nested Nested Universal Primer A PCR. TCRdb reprocessed the 5' RACE reads via MiXCR and lists one record per CDR3 protein. The profile shows approximately 60,000 distinct CDR3 sequences, around a fifth of them singletons. Sequencing input: memory CD4+ T cells sorted from a lymph node. Specified subset: memory CD4+ T cells, CD4+CD45RO+CD25-. The TCR was taken from a female donor with breast cancer.

The CDR3 loop reads CASSQGLAGVGETQYF. The CDR3 DNA follows: TGCGCCAGCAGCCAGGGACTAGCGGGAGTTGGGGAGACCCAGTACTTC. V and J are TRBV5-1 and TRBJ2-5; 14 bases match TRBD2. This CDR3 spans 16 amino acids. Germline-derived CDR1 and CDR2 are SGHRS and YFSETQ. The ends lost 4 bases at V and 5 bases at J; junction bases unmatched: 7.